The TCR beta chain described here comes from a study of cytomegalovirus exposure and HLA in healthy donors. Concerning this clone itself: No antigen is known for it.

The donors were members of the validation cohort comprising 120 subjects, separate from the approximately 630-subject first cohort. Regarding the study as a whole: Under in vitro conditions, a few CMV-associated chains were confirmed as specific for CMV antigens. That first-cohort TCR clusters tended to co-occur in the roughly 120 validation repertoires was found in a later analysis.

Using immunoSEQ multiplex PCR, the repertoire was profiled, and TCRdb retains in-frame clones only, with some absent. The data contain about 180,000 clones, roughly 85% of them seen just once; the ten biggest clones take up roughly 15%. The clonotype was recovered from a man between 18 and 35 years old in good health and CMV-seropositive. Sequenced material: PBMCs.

CDR3 in DNA: TGTGCCAGCAGTCCGGACAGTTTCTACTCCTACGAGCAGTACTTC. Translated: CASSPDSFYSYEQYF. This chain joins TRBV6-1 and TRBJ2-7, with D perhaps TRBD1 (6 bases). Germline values: CDR1 MNHNS, CDR2 SASEGT. The CDR3 has 15 residues. The V end was cut by 5 bases, the J end by 0 bases, with 14 bases between.